These 24 T cell receptor beta chains were sequenced from one sample in a study of cytomegalovirus exposure and HLA in healthy donors. PCR employed 60 Vbeta and 13 Jbeta primers. Produced via immunoSEQ multiplex PCR; TCRdb's table is partial and in-frame only. Among 100,000 or so clones, roughly three quarters were seen once, and the ten largest hold 9.5% to 13%. Specimen: PBMCs. These receptors were collected from a man aged 35 to 55 in good health and CMV-seropositive.

The chain has TRBV30 and TRBJ1-2, with D unclear. This CDR3 comprises 12 residues. V was clipped by 3 bases and J by 0 bases, with 5 bases between them. The V gene's germline CDR1 is GTSNPN and CDR2 SVGIG (reference sequence). As DNA, the CDR3 is TGTGCCTGGAGCAGCGCTAACTATGGCTACACCTTC. Protein sequence: CAWSSANYGYTF.

The V gene is TRBV5-5, the J gene TRBJ2-1, with 8 bases aligning to TRBD1. Germline V gene sequence: CDR1 SGHKS, CDR2 YYEKEE (reference sequence). The CDR3 extends over 14 amino acids. Losses at the gene ends were 6 bases for V and 0 bases for J; bases not matched to a gene: 2. CDR3 DNA: TGTGCCAGCACGGACAGGGTCTCCTACAATGAGCAGTTCTTC. Encoded protein: CASTDRVSYNEQFF.

The sample holds a few counts of this clone. The V call is TRBV4-1, the J call TRBJ2-7, with TRBD2 matching 9 bases. Germline V lookup: CDR1 MGHRA, CDR2 YSYEKL. The CDR3 sequence is 15 residues long. After removal of 0 bases from V and 5 bases from J, the junction contained 5 bases not matched to a gene. CDR3 region: CASSQDMASGNEQYV. CDR3 DNA: TGCGCCAGCAGCCAAGATATGGCTAGCGGGAACGAGCAGTACGTC.

A single count supports this clone. The V and J genes are TRBV14 and TRBJ2-7; 8 bases agree with TRBD1. V shed 4 bases and J 2 bases; nucleotides not matched to a gene: 7. Germline assignment: CDR1 SGHDN and CDR2 FVKESK. The CDR3 has 15 amino acids. CDR3 nucleotide sequence: TGTGCCAGCAGCCGCGGGACAGGTACAACCTACGAGCAGTACTTC. Residues: CASSRGTGTTYEQYF.

The chain carries TRBV27 and TRBJ1-1; D is unclear. V shed 3 bases and J shed 8 bases, with 22 bases lying between them. Germline lookup yields CDR1 MNHEY and CDR2 SMNVEV (reference sequence). The CDR3 sequence is 16 residues long. The CDR3: CASSFRSIYGGEEAFF. CDR3 coding DNA: TGTGCCAGCAGTTTCCGATCCATTTACGGCGGAGAAGAAGCTTTCTTT.

This rearrangement joins TRBV5-1 to TRBJ1-1; TRBD1 matches at 7 bases. Trimming at V came to 4 bases and at J to 4 bases, leaving 10 bases not matched to a gene. Per the germline V gene, CDR1 is SGHRS and CDR2 is YFSETQ. There are 15 residues in the CDR3. In DNA form, the CDR3 reads TGCGCCAGCAGCCAAGAGACAGGGATGGGCACTGAAGCTTTCTTT. Protein: CASSQETGMGTEAFF. Full variable domain (outside the CDR3, taken from reference TRBV5-1 and TRBJ1-1): KAGVTQTPRYLIKTRGQQVTLSCSPISGHRSVSWYQQTPGQGLQFLFEYFSETQRNKGNFPGRFSGRQFSNSRSEMNVSTLELGDSALYLCASSQETGMGTEAFFGQGTRLTVV.

The gene calls are TRBV6-6 and TRBJ2-7; D perhaps matches TRBD1 (6 bases). Germline values: CDR1 MNHNY, CDR2 SVGAGI (reference sequence). V was cut by 6 bases and J by 0 bases, with 12 bases left in between. This CDR3 has 14 amino acids. The CDR3 DNA sequence: TGTGCCAGCAGGGAACAGGGAATCTCCTACGAGCAGTACTTC. The encoded protein is CASREQGISYEQYF.

The J gene is TRBJ2-7, the V gene TRBV5-4; 8 bases are shared with TRBD2. CDR1 is SGHNT, CDR2 YYREEE, per germline (reference sequence). J lost 6 bases, V lost 4 bases, and 12 bases had no gene match. The CDR3 is 15 amino acids. CDR3 sequence reads: CASSKGTSLSGEQYF. As DNA, the CDR3 is TGTGCCAGCAGCAAGGGGACTAGTCTCAGCGGCGAGCAGTACTTC.

This clone showed up just a few times. This chain connects TRBV25-1 to TRBJ2-7, with 9 bases matching TRBD2. The CDR3 has 13 residues. The V gene end was trimmed by 3 bases and the J gene end by 6 bases; junction bases not matched to a gene: 3. CDR1 is MGHDK and CDR2 is SYGVNS in the germline V gene. The CDR3 protein is CASSEGGRVEQYF. The CDR3 nucleotides read TGTGCCAGCAGTGAGGGCGGGAGGGTCGAGCAGTACTTC.

This clone has more than one count but fewer than ten. The rearrangement links TRBV19 to TRBJ2-7, with TRBD1 identical over 8 bases. The CDR3 runs 14 residues. The V and J ends lost 3 bases and 6 bases, in that order; junction bases with no gene match: 7. Germline values: CDR1 LNHDA, CDR2 SQIVND (reference sequence). CDR3: CASSMYQGASEQYF. CDR3 nucleotide sequence: TGTGCCAGTAGTATGTACCAGGGGGCAAGCGAGCAGTACTTC.

This clone has only a few counts. The chain carries TRBV4-3 and TRBJ2-1; 9 bases line up with TRBD2. Germline V lookup: CDR1 LGHNA, CDR2 YSLEER. This CDR3 has 17 residues. With V trimmed by 0 bases and J by 7 bases, 10 bases remained unmatched. CDR3 sequence: CASSQDLSSGIRNEQFF. The CDR3 nucleotides are TGCGCCAGCAGCCAAGATCTGTCTAGCGGGATTCGAAATGAGCAGTTCTTC.

The chain uses TRBV19 and TRBJ2-1; 13 bases agree with TRBD2. The CDR3 covers 19 residues. CDR1 and CDR2 from the germline V gene are LNHDA and SQIVND (reference sequence). Losses at the gene ends were 3 bases for V and 6 bases for J; bases not matched to a gene: 14. CDR3 residues: CASSILGTSGKTSSNEQFF. CDR3 DNA sequence: TGTGCCAGTAGTATCCTCGGGACTAGCGGGAAGACCTCCAGCAATGAGCAGTTCTTC.

V and J are TRBV7-9 and TRBJ1-4; TRBD1 aligns across 7 bases. V trimming: 8 bases; J trimming: 6 bases; junction bases outside the gene matches: 9. This CDR3 contains 14 residues. Germline CDR1 reads SEHNR; CDR2 reads FQNEAQ (reference sequence). The CDR3 loop is CASLQAGTDEKLFF. The CDR3 nucleotides read TGTGCCAGCCTTCAGGCCGGGACAGATGAAAAACTGTTTTTT.

V usage is TRBV5-1 and J usage is TRBJ1-2; 9 bases fit TRBD1. The trim removed 4 bases at V and 7 bases at J, leaving 14 bases unmatched. CDR3 length: 16 amino acids. Germline-derived CDR1 and CDR2 are SGHRS and YFSETQ. The CDR3 sequence is CASSRSPGTGTAGYTF. The CDR3 DNA reads as TGCGCCAGCAGCCGGAGTCCCGGGACAGGGACGGCTGGCTACACCTTC.

The CDR3 spells CASSLDYEQFF. The CDR3 DNA sequence: TGCGCCAGCAGCTTAGACTATGAGCAGTTCTTC. This chain connects TRBV5-1 to TRBJ2-1, with D hard to call. Looked up from germline, CDR1 is SGHRS and CDR2 is YFSETQ. The CDR3 contains 11 residues. Deletions cut 2 bases from V and 8 bases from J, with 5 bases between.

The chain links TRBV4-2 to TRBJ1-5; a possible D gene is TRBD1 (5 bases). Germline V gene data show CDR1 as LGHNA and CDR2 as YNFKEQ. Trimming pared 0 bases from V and 7 bases from J, leaving 13 bases between. The CDR3 is made up of 15 amino acids. The CDR3 spells CASSQDRQGGQPQHF. In nucleotides, the CDR3 is TGTGCCAGCAGCCAAGACCGTCAGGGAGGACAGCCCCAGCATTTT.

This clone showed up just a few times. The V gene is TRBV27, the J gene TRBJ2-1, with 7 nucleotides matching TRBD1. Trimming at V came to 6 bases and at J to 7 bases, leaving 12 bases not matched to a gene. The CDR3 length is 15 residues. From germline, CDR1 is MNHEY and CDR2 SMNVEV (reference sequence). The CDR3 is CASSLKQGSANEQFF. The CDR3 region has the DNA TGTGCCAGCAGCTTGAAACAGGGGTCGGCGAATGAGCAGTTCTTC.

The chain joins TRBV6-6 to TRBJ2-2; a possible D gene is TRBD1 (6 bases). Germline-derived CDR1 and CDR2 are MNHNY and SVGAGI (reference sequence). Trimming took off 5 bases at V and 0 bases at J, with 7 bases between the two ends. This CDR3 spans 14 amino acids. In nucleotides, the CDR3 is TGTGCCAGCAGTCGACAGGCGAACACCGGGGAGCTGTTTTTT. Translated, it gives CASSRQANTGELFF.

The V gene is TRBV6-1, the J gene TRBJ2-7; D is perhaps TRBD2 (5 bases). CDR1 is MNHNS and CDR2 is SASEGT in the germline V gene. The CDR3 loop spans 14 amino acids. This chain's CDR3 is CASSGGSPPYEQYV. The CDR3 DNA reads TGTGCCAGCAGTGGCGGGTCACCCCCCTACGAGCAGTACGTT.

This chain uses TRBV5-1 with TRBJ2-3, with 10 positions matching TRBD1. Losses at the gene ends were 4 bases for V and 0 bases for J; bases not matched to a gene: 2. The germline gives CDR1 SGHRS, CDR2 YFSETQ. There are 15 residues in the CDR3. CDR3 in DNA: TGCGCCAGCAGCCCGGGACAGGGGAGCACAGATACGCAGTATTTT. Amino acids: CASSPGQGSTDTQYF.

V usage is TRBV6-6 and J usage is TRBJ2-7, with D perhaps matching TRBD2 (5 bases). Germline-derived CDR1 and CDR2 are MNHNY and SVGAGI (reference sequence). Trimming cost V 6 bases and J 5 bases, with 20 bases left between them. The CDR3 runs to 15 residues. The CDR3 reads CASSLAGSGGNEQYV. In nucleotides, the CDR3 is TGTGCCAGCAGCCTAGCTGGGAGCGGCGGTAACGAGCAGTACGTC.

The chain recombines TRBV30 with TRBJ2-5, with 8 nucleotides matching TRBD1. The assigned J gene may be wrong: the sequence end matches TRBJ2-7 better. In germline, CDR1 is GTSNPN, CDR2 SVGIG (reference sequence). This CDR3 comprises 13 residues. CDR3 protein: CAWSQGAGYEQYF. The DNA for the CDR3 is TGTGCCTGGAGCCAGGGGGCTGGATACGAGCAGTACTTC.

This clone was observed a handful of times. V and J are TRBV6-6 and TRBJ2-5; weak D call: TRBD1 (6 bases). The assigned J gene may be wrong: the sequence end matches TRBJ2-7 better. The CDR3 sequence is 13 residues long. CDR1 is MNHNY and CDR2 is SVGAGI in the germline V gene (reference sequence). The CDR3 reads CASSPQGSYEQYF. The CDR3 DNA reads TGTGCCAGCAGCCCACAGGGATCCTACGAGCAGTACTTC.

The CDR3 loop reads CASSPTTDTYEQYF. The CDR3 DNA sequence: TGTGCCAGCAGCCCTACTACGGATACCTACGAGCAGTACTTC. This sequence joins TRBV9 and TRBJ2-7, with no clear D. The V and J ends lost 4 bases and 2 bases respectively, with 13 bases between them. The CDR3 runs 14 residues. From germline, CDR1 is SGDLS and CDR2 YYNGEE.